This TCR beta chain was documented in a study of T cells in Graves' hyperthyroidism and ophthalmopathy. Study findings and constraints: Most thyroid clonotypes that were expanded above 0.001 also turned up in blood. The authors' 13 V-J model separated ophthalmopathy from stable hyperthyroidism.

This clonotype was recorded at least ten times. The antigen remains undetermined. RNA transcripts were the template for amplifying TCR beta CDR3 regions. An initial round of RT-PCR targeting the TCR CDR3 relied on the HTBI primer set. TCRdb recomputed calls from the multiplex PCR reads with MiXCR, one row per CDR3 protein. The sample includes fewer than 450,000 distinct CDR3 sequences, around 20% of them seen just once. Ophthalmopathy cases met thresholds of Clinical Activity Score at least 3, NOSPECS grade at least 4 and duration under 3 months. Clinical symptoms, serum thyroxine and TRAb, thyroid ultrasound and orbital computed tomography were used for the diagnoses. The CDR3 loop spans 13 amino acids. CDR1 is MNHEY, CDR2 SMNVEV, per germline (reference sequence). Trimming took off 8 bases at V and 1 base at J, with 8 bases between the two ends.

The sequenced sample was blood. The origin of this receptor is a man younger than 30 with Graves' ophthalmopathy. V gene TRBV27 combines with J gene TRBJ2-2; D call uncertain. CDR3 in DNA: TGTGCCAGCGTCTCGGAGAACACCGGGGAGCTGTTTTTT. Amino acid sequence: CASVSENTGELFF.